This T cell receptor (beta chain) was recorded in a study of identical twins. Study-wide findings and caveats: Insertion counts were lower in abundant cord blood beta clonotypes, a trend that memory repertoires did not show.

About this clonotype itself: The antigen is undetermined.

TCRdb used MiXCR to reprocess the 5' RACE reads, holding one entry per CDR3 protein. The sample comprises roughly 700,000 distinct CDR3 sequences, around 8.6% of which are singletons, and 0.75% to 1% rests with the top ten. Deletions cut 5 bases from V and 10 bases from J, with 15 bases between. The CDR3 sequence is 13 residues long. In addition, the sample was reused for a study of yellow fever vaccine responses in identical twins. From that report: After vaccination, twins' T cell response reportedly seemed partly convergent, partly personalized.

The chain joins TRBV12-3 or TRBV12-4 to TRBJ2-4; D unresolved. Sequencing was done on a sample of PBMCs. The source is a woman under 30 in good health. The CDR3 is CASSALKAAIQYF. The CDR3 bases are TGTGCCAGCAGTGCCCTTAAGGCTGCGATTCAGTACTTC.